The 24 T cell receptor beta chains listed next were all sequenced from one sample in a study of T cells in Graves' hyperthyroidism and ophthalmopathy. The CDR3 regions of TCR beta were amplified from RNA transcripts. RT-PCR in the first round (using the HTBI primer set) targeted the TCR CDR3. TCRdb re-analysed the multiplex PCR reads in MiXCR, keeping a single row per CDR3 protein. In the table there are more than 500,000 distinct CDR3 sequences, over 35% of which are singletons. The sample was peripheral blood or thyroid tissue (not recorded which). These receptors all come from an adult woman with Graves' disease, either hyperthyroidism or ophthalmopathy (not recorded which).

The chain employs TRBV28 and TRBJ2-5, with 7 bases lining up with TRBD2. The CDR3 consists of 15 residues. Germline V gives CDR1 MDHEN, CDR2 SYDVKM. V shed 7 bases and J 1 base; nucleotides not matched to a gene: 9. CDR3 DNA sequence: TGTGCCAGCACCATCCCGGGGGGACCCCAAGAGACCCAGTACTTC. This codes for CASTIPGGPQETQYF.

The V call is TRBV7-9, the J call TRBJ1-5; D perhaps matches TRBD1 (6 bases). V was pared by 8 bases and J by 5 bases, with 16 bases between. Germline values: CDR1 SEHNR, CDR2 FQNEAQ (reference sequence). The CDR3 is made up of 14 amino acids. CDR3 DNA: TGTGCCAGCGCAACAGGGCAGCTACATCAGCCCCAGCATTTT. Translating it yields CASATGQLHQPQHF.

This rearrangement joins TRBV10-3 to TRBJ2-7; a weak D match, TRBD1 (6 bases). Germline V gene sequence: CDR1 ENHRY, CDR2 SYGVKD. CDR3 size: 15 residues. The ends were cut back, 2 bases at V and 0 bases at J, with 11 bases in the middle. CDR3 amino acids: CAISEGTSFSYEQYF. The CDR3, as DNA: TGTGCCATCAGTGAGGGGACAAGTTTCTCCTACGAGCAGTACTTC.

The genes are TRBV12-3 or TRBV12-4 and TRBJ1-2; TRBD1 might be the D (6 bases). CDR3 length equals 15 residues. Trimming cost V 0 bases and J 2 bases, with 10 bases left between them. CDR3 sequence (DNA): TGTGCCAGCAGTTTAGCGAGGACAGCAAACTATGGCTACACCTTC. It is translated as CASSLARTANYGYTF.

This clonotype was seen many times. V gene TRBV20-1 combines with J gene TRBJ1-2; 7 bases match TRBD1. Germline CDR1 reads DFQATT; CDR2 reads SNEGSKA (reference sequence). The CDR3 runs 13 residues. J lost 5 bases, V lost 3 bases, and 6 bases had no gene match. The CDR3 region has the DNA TGCAGTGCTAGCCCCGACAGGGTTTATGGCTACACCTTC. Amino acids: CSASPDRVYGYTF.

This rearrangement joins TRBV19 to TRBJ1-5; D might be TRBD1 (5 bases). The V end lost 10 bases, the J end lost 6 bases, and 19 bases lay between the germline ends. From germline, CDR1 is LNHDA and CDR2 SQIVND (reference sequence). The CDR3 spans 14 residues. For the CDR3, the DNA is TGTGCCACCAGGGCCAAGGCTTCTGTTCAGCCCCAGCATTTT. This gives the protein CATRAKASVQPQHF.

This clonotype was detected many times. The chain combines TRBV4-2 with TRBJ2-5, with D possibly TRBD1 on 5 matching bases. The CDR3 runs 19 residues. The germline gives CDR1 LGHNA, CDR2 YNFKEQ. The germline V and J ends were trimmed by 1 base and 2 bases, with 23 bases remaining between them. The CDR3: CASSQGRSGRASLQETQYF. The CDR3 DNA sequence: TGTGCCAGCAGCCAAGGAAGGTCGGGCAGGGCAAGTTTACAAGAGACCCAGTACTTC.

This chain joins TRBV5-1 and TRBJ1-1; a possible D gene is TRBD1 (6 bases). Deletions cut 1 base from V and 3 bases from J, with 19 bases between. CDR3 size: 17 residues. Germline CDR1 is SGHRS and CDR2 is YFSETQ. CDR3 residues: CASSLFGGQEGYTEAFF. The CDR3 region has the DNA TGCGCCAGCAGCTTGTTCGGGGGGCAGGAAGGGTACACTGAAGCTTTCTTT.

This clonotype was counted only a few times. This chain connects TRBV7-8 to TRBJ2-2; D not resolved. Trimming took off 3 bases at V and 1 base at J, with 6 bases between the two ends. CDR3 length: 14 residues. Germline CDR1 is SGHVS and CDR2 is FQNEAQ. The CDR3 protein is CASSFSRNTGELFF. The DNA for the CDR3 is TGTGCCAGCAGCTTCTCGCGGAACACCGGGGAGCTGTTTTTT. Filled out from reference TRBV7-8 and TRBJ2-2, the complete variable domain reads GAGVSQSPRYKVAKRGQDVALRCDPISGHVSLFWYQQALGQGPEFLTYFQNEAQLDKSGLPSDRFFAERPEGSVSTLKIQRTQQEDSAVYLCASSFSRNTGELFFGEGSRLTVL.

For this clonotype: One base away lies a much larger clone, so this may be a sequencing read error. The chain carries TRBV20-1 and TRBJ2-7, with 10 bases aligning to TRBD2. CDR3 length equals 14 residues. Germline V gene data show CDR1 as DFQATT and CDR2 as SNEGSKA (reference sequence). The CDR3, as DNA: TGCAGTGCTGGAACTAGCGGGAAAAGCTACGGGCAGTACTTC. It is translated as CSAGTSGKSYGQYF.

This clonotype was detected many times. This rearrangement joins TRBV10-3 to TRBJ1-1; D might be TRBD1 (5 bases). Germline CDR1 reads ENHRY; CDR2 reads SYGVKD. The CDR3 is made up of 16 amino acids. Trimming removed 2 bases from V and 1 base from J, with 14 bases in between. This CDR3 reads CAISEALWGGNTEAFF. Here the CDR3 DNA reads TGTGCCATCAGTGAGGCTCTTTGGGGGGGGAACACTGAAGCTTTCTTT.

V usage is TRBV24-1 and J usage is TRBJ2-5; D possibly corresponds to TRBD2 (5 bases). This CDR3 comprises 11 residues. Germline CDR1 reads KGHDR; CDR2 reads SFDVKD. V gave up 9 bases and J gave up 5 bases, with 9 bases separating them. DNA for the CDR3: TGTGCCACCCCCGGGGAGGAGACCCAGTACTTC. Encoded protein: CATPGEETQYF.

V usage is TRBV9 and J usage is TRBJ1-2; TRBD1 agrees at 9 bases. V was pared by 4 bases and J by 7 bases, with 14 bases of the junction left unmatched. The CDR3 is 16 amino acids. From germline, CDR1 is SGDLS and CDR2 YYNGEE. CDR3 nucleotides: TGTGCCAGCAGCCAGGGGATCGGACAGGGGTTTCGTGGCTACACCTTC. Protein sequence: CASSQGIGQGFRGYTF.

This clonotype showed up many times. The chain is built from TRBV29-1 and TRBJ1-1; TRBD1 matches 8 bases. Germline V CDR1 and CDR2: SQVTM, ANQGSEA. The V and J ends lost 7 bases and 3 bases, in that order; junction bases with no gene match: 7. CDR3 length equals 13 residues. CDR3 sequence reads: CSGQGPSYTEAFF. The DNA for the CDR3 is TGCAGCGGACAGGGGCCATCCTACACTGAAGCTTTCTTT.

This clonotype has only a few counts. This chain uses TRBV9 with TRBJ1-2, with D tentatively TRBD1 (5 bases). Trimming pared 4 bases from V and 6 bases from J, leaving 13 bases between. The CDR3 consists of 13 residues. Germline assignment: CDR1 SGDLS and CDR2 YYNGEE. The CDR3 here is CASSPGGDDGYTF. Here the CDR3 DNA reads TGTGCCAGCAGCCCTGGGGGGGACGATGGCTACACCTTC.

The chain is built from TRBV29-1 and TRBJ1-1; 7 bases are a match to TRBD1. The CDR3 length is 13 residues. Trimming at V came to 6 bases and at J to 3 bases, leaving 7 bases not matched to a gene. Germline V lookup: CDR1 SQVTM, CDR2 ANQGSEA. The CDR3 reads CSVGDREYTEAFF. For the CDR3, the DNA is TGCAGCGTAGGCGACAGGGAATACACTGAAGCTTTCTTT. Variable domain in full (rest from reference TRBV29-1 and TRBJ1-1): SAVISQKPSRDICQRGTSLTIQCQVDSQVTMMFWYRQQPGQSLTLIATANQGSEATYESGFVIDKFPISRPNLTFSTLTVSNMSPEDSSIYLCSVGDREYTEAFFGQGTRLTVV.

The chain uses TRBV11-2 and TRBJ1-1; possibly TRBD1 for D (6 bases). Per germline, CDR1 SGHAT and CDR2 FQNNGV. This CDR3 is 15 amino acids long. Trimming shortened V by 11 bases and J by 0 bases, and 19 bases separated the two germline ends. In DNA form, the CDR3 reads TGTGCCTGGAGTGTACGGGGGCCGATGAACACTGAAGCTTTCTTT. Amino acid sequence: CAWSVRGPMNTEAFF.

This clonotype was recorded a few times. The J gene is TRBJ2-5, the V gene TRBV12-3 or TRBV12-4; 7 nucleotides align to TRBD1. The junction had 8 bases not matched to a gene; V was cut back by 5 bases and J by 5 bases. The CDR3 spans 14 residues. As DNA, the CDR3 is TGTGCCAGCAGTAACGACAGGGAAGGCGAGACCCAGTACTTC. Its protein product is CASSNDREGETQYF.

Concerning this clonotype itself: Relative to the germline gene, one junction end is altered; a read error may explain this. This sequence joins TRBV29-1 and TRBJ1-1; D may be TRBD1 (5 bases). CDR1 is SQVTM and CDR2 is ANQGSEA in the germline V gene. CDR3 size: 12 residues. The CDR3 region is CSFDSMNTEAFF. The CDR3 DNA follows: TGCAGCTTTGACAGCATGAACACTGAAGCTTTCTTT.

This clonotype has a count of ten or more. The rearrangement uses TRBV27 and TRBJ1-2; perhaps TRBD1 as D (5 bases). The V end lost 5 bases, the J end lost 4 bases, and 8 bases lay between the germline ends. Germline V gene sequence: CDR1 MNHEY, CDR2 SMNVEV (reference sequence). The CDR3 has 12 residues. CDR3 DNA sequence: TGTGCCAGCAGTGGGGACGGCTATGGCTACACCTTC. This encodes CASSGDGYGYTF.

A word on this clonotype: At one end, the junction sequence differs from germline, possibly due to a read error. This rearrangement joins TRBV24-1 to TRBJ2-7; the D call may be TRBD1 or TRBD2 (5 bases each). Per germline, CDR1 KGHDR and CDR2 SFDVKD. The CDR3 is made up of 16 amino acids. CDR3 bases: TGCGCCACCAGTGATTCGGGACGGGGCAACTCCTACGAGCAGTACTTC. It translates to CATSDSGRGNSYEQYF.

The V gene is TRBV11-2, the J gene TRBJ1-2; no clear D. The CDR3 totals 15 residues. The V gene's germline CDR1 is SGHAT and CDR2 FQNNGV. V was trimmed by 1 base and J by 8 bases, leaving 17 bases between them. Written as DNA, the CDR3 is TGTGCCAGCAGCTTAGTAATAGGAAAGAAGTCGGGCTACACCTTC. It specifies CASSLVIGKKSGYTF.

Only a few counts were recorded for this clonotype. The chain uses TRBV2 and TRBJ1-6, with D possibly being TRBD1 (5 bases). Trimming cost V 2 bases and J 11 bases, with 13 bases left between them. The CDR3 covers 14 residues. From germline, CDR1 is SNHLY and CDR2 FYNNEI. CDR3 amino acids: CASSESWGSPPLHF. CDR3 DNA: TGTGCCAGCAGTGAAAGCTGGGGGTCTCCACCCCTCCACTTT.

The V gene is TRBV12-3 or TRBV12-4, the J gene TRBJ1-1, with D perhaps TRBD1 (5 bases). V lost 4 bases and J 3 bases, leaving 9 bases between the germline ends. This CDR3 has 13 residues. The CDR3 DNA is TGTGCCAGCAGTTGGGGGAGGGACACTGAAGCTTTCTTT. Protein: CASSWGRDTEAFF.